The sequence of this TCR beta chain was determined in a study of control samples from healthy donors and cancer patients. Trimming cost V 6 bases and J 9 bases, with 12 bases left between them. This CDR3 has 12 residues. Germline V gives CDR1 LNHDA, CDR2 SQIVND (reference sequence). Assay: immunoSEQ multiplex PCR; the TCRdb copy retains only in-frame clones and omits some. The sample has over 25,000 clones, about 85% seen once; the top ten hold approximately 3.9%. This clone was detected once. Input material: formalin-fixed, paraffin-embedded tissue. The source is a female donor with melanoma. V is TRBV19 and J is TRBJ2-1; tentative D call: TRBD1 (5 bases). CDR3 protein: CASRDNRVEQFF. The CDR3 DNA is TGTGCCAGTAGGGACAATCGGGTTGAGCAGTTCTTC.